What follows are 10 T cell receptor beta chains derived from one specimen sequenced in a study of blood T cell repertoires in COVID-19. The repertoire was sequenced with immunoSEQ multiplex PCR; TCRdb's copy has only in-frame clones and lacks some. The sample has approximately 460,000 clones, 75% to 90% seen once. Sequencing used peripheral blood. These receptors were taken from a man aged 18 to 30 with COVID-19, enrolled during active disease.

The V and J genes are TRBV12-3 or TRBV12-4 and TRBJ2-1; D might be TRBD1 (6 bases). V was shortened by 3 bases and J by 10 bases, with 13 bases between the two germline ends. The CDR3 has 13 residues. CDR3: CASSLVERGEQFF. CDR3 bases: TGTGCCAGCAGTTTGGTAGAGAGGGGGGAGCAGTTCTTC.

The chain is built from TRBV24-1 and TRBJ2-7, with 7 bases matching TRBD2. The CDR3 has 16 residues. CDR1 and CDR2 (germline): KGHDR, SFDVKD. The junction had 13 bases not matched to a gene; V was cut back by 6 bases and J by 3 bases. The CDR3 loop reads CATSPHPGLHYYEQYF. The CDR3 DNA is TGTGCCACCAGTCCTCATCCGGGACTACACTACTACGAGCAGTACTTC.

The DNA of the CDR3 is TGCAGCATCCTCAGGGGGCGCGGAGAGACCCAGTACTTC. This sequence encodes CSILRGRGETQYF. V usage is TRBV29-1 and J usage is TRBJ2-5; 8 bases map to TRBD1. Trimming cost V 8 bases and J 4 bases; bases outside gene matches: 9. CDR1 SQVTM and CDR2 ANQGSEA come from the germline V gene. The CDR3 is 13 residues long.

The chain links TRBV7-9 to TRBJ1-5, with D possibly matching TRBD1 (6 bases). Germline V gene sequence: CDR1 SEHNR, CDR2 FQNEAQ (reference sequence). The CDR3 is made up of 18 amino acids. The V end lost 1 base, the J end lost 2 bases, and 18 bases lay between the germline ends. In DNA form, the CDR3 reads TGTGCCAGCAGCTTAGGATCAGGGGTTGACTTGGGCAATCAGCCCCAGCATTTT. Its translation is CASSLGSGVDLGNQPQHF.

The chain couples TRBV5-1 to TRBJ2-1, with a tentative D call TRBD1 (6 bases). Germline lookup yields CDR1 SGHRS and CDR2 YFSETQ. The CDR3 totals 14 residues. Trimming left V 5 bases short and J 6 bases short, with 15 bases between. CDR3 in DNA: TGCGCCAGCAGTAGGGGGAGATTGGGCAATGAGCAGTTCTTC. Protein: CASSRGRLGNEQFF.

The rearrangement links TRBV6-5 to TRBJ2-7; D gene uncertain. CDR3 length equals 15 residues. V shed 0 bases and J shed 0 bases, with 9 bases lying between them. Looked up from germline, CDR1 is MNHEY and CDR2 is SVGAGI. DNA of the CDR3: TGTGCCAGCAGTTACTCGCACTTGATCTCCTACGAGCAGTACTTC. Amino acid sequence: CASSYSHLISYEQYF.

The chain has TRBV2 and TRBJ2-2, with 7 bases that match TRBD2. The CDR3 totals 15 residues. Unmatched junction bases numbered 6, after V lost 4 bases and J lost 4 bases. Germline V CDR1 and CDR2: SNHLY, FYNNEI. This CDR3 reads CASSGPGGGTGELFF. CDR3 sequence (DNA): TGTGCCAGCAGTGGGCCGGGGGGTGGCACCGGGGAGCTGTTTTTT. Combining the CDR3 with reference TRBV2 and TRBJ2-2 gives the whole variable domain EPEVTQTPSHQVTQMGQEVILRCVPISNHLYFYWYRQILGQKVEFLVSFYNNEISEKSEIFDDQFSVERPDGSNFTLKIRSTKLEDSAMYFCASSGPGGGTGELFFGEGSRLTVL.

This clone was recorded only once. The rearrangement joins TRBV28 to TRBJ1-5, with 7 nucleotides matching TRBD1. J was trimmed by 0 bases and V by 6 bases; bases with no gene match: 11. Germline V gene sequence: CDR1 MDHEN, CDR2 SYDVKM. CDR3 length: 17 residues. CDR3 in amino acids: CASSHRIRDSSNQPQHF. CDR3 in DNA: TGTGCCAGCAGCCATAGAATCCGGGACAGTAGCAATCAGCCCCAGCATTTT.

V usage is TRBV11-2 and J usage is TRBJ2-1; 16 bases map to TRBD2. V lost 3 bases to trimming and J lost 8 bases; unmatched junction nucleotides: 10. The germline CDR1 and CDR2 sequences are SGHAT and FQNNGV. This CDR3 spans 18 amino acids. The DNA for the CDR3 is TGTGCCAGCAGCTTCTCATCACCGGGACTAGCGGGAGGGGATGAGCAGTTCTTC. It codes for CASSFSSPGLAGGDEQFF.

The rearrangement links TRBV3-1 (or the pseudogene TRBV3-2) to TRBJ2-3; 7 bases are shared with TRBD1. The CDR3 covers 13 residues. V shed 3 bases and J 8 bases; nucleotides not matched to a gene: 5. Per germline, CDR1 LGHDT and CDR2 YNNKEL (reference sequence). CDR3 sequence: CASSQRGPGTQYF. DNA for the CDR3: TGTGCCAGCAGCCAGAGGGGGCCGGGTACGCAGTATTTT.